This T cell receptor (beta chain) comes out of a study of patients and donors after allogeneic stem cell transplantation. A few counts support this clonotype. The CDR3 has 12 residues. In germline, CDR1 is SQVTM, CDR2 ANQGSEA. V was clipped by 4 bases and J by 4 bases, with 11 bases between them. TCRdb reanalysed the RT-PCR reads using MiXCR and keeps one entry per CDR3 protein. The repertoire holds more than 850,000 distinct CDR3 sequences, with more than 15% as singletons. Sequencing was done on a sample of blood, either unsorted or a sorted T cell fraction (not recorded which). V is TRBV29-1 and J is TRBJ2-7, with a weak D call TRBD2 (5 bases). The clonotype comes from a human donor who was either an allogeneic HSCT recipient or a stem cell or donor lymphocyte infusion donor (not recorded which). It is not recorded whose cells these are; they may come from a transplant donor. CDR3 sequence reads: CSVVPGTYEQYF. CDR3 DNA: TGCAGCGTTGTACCGGGAACGTACGAGCAGTACTTC.